This TCR beta chain was recovered during a study of blood T cells in healthy people across ages. Study context: Template switching caught about one barcoded beta molecule for each two T cells. Study conclusions and caveats: Unsorted PBMCs blocked a conclusive comparison of naive and antigen-experienced cells.

Next came a second PCR, run for about 7 to 12 cycles, which used a sample-barcoded 5' primer along with a J-beta primer mix. TCRdb called the 5' RACE reads again in MiXCR, with one record for every CDR3 protein. The sample includes 1.5 million to 2 million distinct CDR3 sequences, 28% of them seen just once. The CDR3 totals 13 residues. Germline values: CDR1 SQVTM, CDR2 ANQGSEA. V lost 6 bases and J lost 4; bases outside the gene matches: 7. This clonotype was counted a few times. Its antigen is undetermined. The source material was blood. The chain employs TRBV29-1 and TRBJ1-2, with 8 positions matching TRBD1. The sequence was collected from a woman in her 30s in good health. The DNA for the CDR3 is TGCAGCGTGGTCCCCAGGGGGCTCTATGGCTACACCTTC. Protein sequence: CSVVPRGLYGYTF.